Many counts were recorded for the clone carrying this T cell receptor (beta chain). Unique molecular identifiers were used in preparing the TCRbeta library. TCRdb re-analysed the PCR reads in MiXCR, keeping a single row per CDR3 protein. The table shows about 240,000 distinct CDR3 sequences, with around 12% occurring only once. This sample stems from a study of T-cell reconstitution after alpha-beta-depleted transplantation in children. With 1 base removed from V and 3 bases from J, the gap between germline ends came to 3 bases. Germline lookup yields CDR1 KGHSH and CDR2 LQKENI. This CDR3 is 13 amino acids long.

The rearrangement joins TRBV18 to TRBJ2-2; no reliable D call. The sample consisted of PBMCs from the stem cell graft donor, taken from the stem cell graft. This TCR came from a human donor who donated a stem cell graft to a child with acute lymphoblastic leukemia. CDR3 DNA: TGTGCCAGCTCACCACAGGACACCGGGGAGCTGTTTTTT. Translated, it gives CASSPQDTGELFF.